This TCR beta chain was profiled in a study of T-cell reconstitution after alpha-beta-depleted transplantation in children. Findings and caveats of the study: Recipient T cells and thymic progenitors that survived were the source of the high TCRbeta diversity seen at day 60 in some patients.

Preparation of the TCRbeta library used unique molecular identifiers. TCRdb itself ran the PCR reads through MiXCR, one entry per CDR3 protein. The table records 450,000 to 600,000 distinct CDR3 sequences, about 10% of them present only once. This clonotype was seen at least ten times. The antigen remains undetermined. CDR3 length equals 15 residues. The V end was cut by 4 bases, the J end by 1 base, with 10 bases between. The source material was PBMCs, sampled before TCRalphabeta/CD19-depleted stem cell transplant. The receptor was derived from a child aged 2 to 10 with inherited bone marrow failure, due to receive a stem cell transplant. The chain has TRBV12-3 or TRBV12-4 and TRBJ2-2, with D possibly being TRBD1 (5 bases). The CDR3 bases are TGTGCCAGCAGTTGGGCTCAGGGGAACACCGGGGAGCTGTTTTTT. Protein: CASSWAQGNTGELFF.